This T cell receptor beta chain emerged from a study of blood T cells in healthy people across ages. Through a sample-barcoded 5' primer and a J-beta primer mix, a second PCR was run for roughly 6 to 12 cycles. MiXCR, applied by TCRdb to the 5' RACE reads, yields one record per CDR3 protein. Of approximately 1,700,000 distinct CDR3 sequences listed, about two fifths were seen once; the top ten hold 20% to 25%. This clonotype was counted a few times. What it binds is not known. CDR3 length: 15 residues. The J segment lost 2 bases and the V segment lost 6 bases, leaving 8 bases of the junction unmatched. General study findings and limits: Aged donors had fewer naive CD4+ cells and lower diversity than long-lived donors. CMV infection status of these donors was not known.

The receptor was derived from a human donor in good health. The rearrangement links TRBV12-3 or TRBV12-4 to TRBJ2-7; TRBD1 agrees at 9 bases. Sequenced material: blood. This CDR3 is CASRYGTGFAYEQYF. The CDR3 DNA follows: TGTGCCAGCAGGTACGGGACAGGGTTCGCCTACGAGCAGTACTTC.